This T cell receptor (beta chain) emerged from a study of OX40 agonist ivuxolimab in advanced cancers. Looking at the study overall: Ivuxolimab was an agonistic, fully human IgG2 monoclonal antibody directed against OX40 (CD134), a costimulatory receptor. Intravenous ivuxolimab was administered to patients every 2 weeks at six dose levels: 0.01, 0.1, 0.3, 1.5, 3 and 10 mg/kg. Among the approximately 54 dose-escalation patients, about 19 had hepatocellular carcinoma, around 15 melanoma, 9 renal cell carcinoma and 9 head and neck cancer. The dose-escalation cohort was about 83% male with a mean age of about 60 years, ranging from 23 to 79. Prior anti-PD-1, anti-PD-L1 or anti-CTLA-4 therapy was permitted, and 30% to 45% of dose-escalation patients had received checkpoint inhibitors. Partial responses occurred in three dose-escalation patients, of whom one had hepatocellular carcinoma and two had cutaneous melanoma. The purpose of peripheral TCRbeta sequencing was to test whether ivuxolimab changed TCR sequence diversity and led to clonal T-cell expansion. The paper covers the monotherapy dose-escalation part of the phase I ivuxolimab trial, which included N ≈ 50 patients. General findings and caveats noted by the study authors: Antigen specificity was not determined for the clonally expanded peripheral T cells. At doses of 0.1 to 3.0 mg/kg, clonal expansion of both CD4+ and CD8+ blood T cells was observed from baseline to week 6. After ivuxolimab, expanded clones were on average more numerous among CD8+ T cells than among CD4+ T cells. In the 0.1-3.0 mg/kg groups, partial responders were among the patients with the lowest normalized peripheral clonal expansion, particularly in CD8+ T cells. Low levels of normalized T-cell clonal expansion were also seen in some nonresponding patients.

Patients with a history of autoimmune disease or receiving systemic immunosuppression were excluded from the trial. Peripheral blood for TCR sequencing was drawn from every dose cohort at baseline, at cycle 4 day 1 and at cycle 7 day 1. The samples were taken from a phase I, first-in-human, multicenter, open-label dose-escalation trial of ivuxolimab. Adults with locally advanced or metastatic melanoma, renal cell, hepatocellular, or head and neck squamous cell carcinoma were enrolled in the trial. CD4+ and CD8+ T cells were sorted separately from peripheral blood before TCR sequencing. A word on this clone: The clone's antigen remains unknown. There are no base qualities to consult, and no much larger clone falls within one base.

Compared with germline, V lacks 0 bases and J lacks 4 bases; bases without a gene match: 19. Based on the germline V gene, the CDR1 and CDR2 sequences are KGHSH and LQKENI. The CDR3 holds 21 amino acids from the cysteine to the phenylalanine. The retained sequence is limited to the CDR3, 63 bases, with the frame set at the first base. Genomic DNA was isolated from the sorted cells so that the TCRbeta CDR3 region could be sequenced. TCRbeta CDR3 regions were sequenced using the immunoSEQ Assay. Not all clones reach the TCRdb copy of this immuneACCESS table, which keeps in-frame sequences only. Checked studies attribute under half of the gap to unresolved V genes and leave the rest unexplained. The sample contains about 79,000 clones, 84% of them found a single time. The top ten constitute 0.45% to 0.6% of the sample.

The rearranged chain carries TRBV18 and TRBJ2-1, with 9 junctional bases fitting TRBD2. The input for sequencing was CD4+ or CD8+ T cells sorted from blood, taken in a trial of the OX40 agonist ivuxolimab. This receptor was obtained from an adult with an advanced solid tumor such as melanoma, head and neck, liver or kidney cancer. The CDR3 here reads CASSPPIRASVVRGGYNEQFF. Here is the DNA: TGTGCCAGCTCACCACCGATTCGTGCTAGTGTGGTGCGGGGGGGATACAATGAGCAGTTCTTC.